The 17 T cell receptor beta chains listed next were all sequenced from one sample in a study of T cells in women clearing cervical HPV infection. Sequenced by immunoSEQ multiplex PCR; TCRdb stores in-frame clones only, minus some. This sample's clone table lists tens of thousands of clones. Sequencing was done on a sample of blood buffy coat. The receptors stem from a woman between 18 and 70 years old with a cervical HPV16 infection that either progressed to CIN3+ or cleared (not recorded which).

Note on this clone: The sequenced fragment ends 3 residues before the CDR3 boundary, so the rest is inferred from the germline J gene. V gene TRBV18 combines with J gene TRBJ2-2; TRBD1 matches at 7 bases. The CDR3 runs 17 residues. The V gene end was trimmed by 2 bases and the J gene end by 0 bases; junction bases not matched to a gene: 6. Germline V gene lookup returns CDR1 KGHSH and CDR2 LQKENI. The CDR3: CASSPRGDRSNTGELFF. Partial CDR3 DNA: TGTGCCAGCTCACCAAGAGGGGACAGATCGAACACCGGGGAG.

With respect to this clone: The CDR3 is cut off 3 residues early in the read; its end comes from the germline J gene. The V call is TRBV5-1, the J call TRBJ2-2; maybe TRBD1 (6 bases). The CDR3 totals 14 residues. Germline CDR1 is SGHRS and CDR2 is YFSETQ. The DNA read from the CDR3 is TGCGCCAGCAGCCCCACAGGGTTGGCCTCACCG. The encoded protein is CASSPTGLASP. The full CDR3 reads CASSPTGLASPLFF.

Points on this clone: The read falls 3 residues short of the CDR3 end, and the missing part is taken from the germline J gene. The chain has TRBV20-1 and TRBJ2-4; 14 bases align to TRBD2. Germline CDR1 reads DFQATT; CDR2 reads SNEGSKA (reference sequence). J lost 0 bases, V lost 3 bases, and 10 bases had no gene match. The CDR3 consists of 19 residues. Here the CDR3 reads CSASSGLAGGGGAKNIQYF. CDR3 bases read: TGCAGTGCTAGCTCTGGACTAGCGGGGGGAGGGGGAGCCAAAAACATT.

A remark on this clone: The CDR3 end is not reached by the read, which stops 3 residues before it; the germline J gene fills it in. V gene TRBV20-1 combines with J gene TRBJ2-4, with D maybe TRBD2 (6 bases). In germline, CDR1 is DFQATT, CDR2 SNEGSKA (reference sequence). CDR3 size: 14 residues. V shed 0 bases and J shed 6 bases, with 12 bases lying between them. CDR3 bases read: TGCAGTGCTAGAGAGCGGGAAAAATTAAACATT. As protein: CSAREREKLNI. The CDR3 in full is CSAREREKLNIQYF.

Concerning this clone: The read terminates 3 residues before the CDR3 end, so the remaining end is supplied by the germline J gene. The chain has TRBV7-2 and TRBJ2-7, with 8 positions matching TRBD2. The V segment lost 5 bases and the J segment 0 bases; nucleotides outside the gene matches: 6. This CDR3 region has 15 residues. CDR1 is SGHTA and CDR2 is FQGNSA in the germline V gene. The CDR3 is CASSERGTSSYEQYF. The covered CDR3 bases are TGTGCCAGCAGCGAGCGGGGGACGAGCTCCTACGAG.

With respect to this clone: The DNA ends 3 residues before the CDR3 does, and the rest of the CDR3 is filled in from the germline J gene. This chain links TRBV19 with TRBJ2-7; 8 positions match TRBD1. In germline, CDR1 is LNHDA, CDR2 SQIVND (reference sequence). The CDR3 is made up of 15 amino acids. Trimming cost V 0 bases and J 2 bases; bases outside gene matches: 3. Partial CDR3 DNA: TGTGCCAGTAGTATAGAGGGGACAGGACCCTACGAG. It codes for CASSIEGTGPYE. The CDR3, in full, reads CASSIEGTGPYEQYF.

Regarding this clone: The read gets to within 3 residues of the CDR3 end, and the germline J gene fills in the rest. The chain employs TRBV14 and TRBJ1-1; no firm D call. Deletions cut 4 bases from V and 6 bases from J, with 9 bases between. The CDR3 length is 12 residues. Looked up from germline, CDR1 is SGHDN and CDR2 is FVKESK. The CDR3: CASSPTGSEAFF. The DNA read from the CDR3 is TGTGCCAGCAGCCCAACGGGGTCTGAA.

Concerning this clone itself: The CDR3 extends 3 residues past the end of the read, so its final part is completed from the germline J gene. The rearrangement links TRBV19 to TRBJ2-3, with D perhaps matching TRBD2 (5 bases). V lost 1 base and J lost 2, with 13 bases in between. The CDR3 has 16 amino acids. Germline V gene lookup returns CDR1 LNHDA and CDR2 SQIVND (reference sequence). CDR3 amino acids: CASSIARGGYTDTQYF. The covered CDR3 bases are TGTGCCAGTAGTATAGCACGGGGTGGGTACACAGATACG.

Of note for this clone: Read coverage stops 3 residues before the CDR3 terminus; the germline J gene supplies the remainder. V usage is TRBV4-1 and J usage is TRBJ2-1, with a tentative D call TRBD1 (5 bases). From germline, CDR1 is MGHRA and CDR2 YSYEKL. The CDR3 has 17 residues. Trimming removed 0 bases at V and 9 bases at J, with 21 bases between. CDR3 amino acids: CASSQDESRQGQSEQFF. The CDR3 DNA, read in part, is TGCGCCAGCAGCCAAGATGAGTCCCGGCAGGGCCAGAGTGAG.

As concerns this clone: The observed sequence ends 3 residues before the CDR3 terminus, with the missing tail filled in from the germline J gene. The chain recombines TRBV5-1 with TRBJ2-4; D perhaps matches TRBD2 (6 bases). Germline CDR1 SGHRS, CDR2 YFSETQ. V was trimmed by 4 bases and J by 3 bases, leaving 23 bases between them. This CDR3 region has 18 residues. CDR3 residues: CASSPSPDPLEGKNIQYF. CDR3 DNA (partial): TGCGCCAGCAGCCCGTCACCAGACCCCCTGGAGGGCAAAAACATT.

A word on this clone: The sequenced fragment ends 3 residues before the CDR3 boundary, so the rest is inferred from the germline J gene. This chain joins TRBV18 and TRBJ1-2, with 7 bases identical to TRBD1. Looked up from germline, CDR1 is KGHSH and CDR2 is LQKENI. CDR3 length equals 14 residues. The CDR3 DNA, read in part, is TGTGCCAGCTCACCGGGACAGTCCCAGCAGAAC. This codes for CASSPGQSQQN. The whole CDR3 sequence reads CASSPGQSQQNYTF. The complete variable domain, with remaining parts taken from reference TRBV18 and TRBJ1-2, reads NAGVMQNPRHLVRRRGQEARLRCSPMKGHSHVYWYRQLPEEGLKFMVYLQKENIIDESGMPKERFSAEFPKEGPSILRIQQVVRGDSAAYFCASSPGQSQQNYTFGSGTRLTVV.

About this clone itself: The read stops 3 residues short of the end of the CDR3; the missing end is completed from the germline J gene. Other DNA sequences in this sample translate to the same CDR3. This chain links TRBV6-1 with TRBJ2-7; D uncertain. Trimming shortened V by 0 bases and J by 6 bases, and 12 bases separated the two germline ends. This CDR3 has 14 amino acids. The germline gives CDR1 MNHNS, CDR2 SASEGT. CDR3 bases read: TGTGCCAGCAGTGAAGCTCCCACTAAAAGCGAG. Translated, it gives CASSEAPTKSE. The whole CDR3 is CASSEAPTKSEQYF.

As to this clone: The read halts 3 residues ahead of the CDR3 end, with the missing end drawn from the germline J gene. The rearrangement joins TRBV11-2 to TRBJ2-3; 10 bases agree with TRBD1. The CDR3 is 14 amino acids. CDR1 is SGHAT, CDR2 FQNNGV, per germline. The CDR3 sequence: CASRLTGGWETQYF. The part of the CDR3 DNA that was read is TGTGCCAGCAGGTTGACAGGGGGCTGGGAGACG.

The covered CDR3 bases are TGCAGTGAAAGTGGACTCGGGGACAATGAG. Translation: CSESGLGDNE. The whole CDR3 region reads CSESGLGDNEQFF. The chain combines TRBV20-1 with TRBJ2-1, with D possibly matching TRBD2 (5 bases). The read falls 3 residues short of the CDR3 end, and the missing part is taken from the germline J gene. The germline gives CDR1 DFQATT, CDR2 SNEGSKA (reference sequence). The V end was cut by 7 bases, the J end by 5 bases, with 15 bases between. The CDR3 sequence is 13 residues long.

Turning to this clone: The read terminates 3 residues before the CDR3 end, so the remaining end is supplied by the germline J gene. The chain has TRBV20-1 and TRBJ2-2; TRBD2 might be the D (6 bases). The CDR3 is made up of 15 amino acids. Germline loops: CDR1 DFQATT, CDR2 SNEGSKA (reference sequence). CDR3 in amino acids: CSAREEGRDVEKLFF. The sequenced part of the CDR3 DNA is TGCAGTGCTAGAGAGGAGGGCAGGGATGTCGAAAAG.

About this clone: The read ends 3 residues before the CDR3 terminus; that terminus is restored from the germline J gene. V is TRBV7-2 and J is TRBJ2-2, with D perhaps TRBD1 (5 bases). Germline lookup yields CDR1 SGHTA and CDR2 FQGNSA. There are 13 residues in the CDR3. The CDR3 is CASSVQANEKLFF. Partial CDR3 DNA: TGTGCCAGCAGCGTACAGGCGAATGAAAAG. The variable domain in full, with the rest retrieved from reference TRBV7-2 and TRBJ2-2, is GAGVSQSPSNKVTEKGKDVELRCDPISGHTALYWYRQSLGQGLEFLIYFQGNSAPDKSGLPSDRFSAERTGGSVSTLTIQRTQQEDSAVYLCASSVQANEKLFFGEGSRLTVL.

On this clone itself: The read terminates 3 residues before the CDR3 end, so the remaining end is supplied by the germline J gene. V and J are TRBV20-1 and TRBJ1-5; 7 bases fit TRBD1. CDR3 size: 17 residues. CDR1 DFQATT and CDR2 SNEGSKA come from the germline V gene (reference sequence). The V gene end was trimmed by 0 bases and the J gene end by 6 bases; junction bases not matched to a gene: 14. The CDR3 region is CSARDNQQGSWGQPQHF. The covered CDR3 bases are TGCAGTGCTAGAGATAACCAACAGGGGAGTTGGGGTCAGCCC.